The rows below give T cell receptor beta chains drawn from one sample of a study of blood T cells in healthy people across ages. Each CDR3 protein is one row after TCRdb ran MiXCR on the 5' RACE reads. The data hold roughly 1,500,000 distinct CDR3 sequences, with roughly 40% observed a single time. The sequenced material came from blood. The origin of the receptors is a woman under 30 in good health. Each CDR3 is given with its conserved first and last residue. Fields, in order: D gene, J gene, V gene, clone size, CDR3 DNA, CDR3 protein. D genes are given only for firm matches. Clone size is stated in some rows and not others, as once, few, many or a class when expanded.

TRBD1,TRBJ1-2,TRBV5-1,NA,TGCGCCAGCAGCTTGGGCCGGGACAGAGCTAACTATGGCTACACCTTC,CASSLGRDRANYGYTF
NA,TRBJ1-5,TRBV3-1,many,TGCGCCAGCAGCCAAGGAGCGGGGAATCAGCCCCAGCATTTT,CASSQGAGNQPQHF
NA,TRBJ2-2,TRBV10-3,few,TGTGCCATCAGTGAGGGGGCTACGAACACCGGGGAGCTGTTTTTT,CAISEGATNTGELFF
TRBD2,TRBJ2-5,TRBV30,NA,TGTGCCTGGACGGCTAGCGGGACAGAGACCCAGTACTTC,CAWTASGTETQYF
TRBD2,TRBJ2-3,TRBV7-3,few,TGTGCCAGCAGCCCCCGGGGGGGCGTTTGGACAGATACGCAGTATTTT,CASSPRGGVWTDTQYF
NA,TRBJ2-7,TRBV10-2,NA,TGTGCCAGCAAGTGGGGGGGGACAGGAGGGTACGAGCAGTACTTC,CASKWGGTGGYEQYF
NA,TRBJ2-7,TRBV6-5,once,TGTGCCGGCAGATCGGCGGGGGCTCTGGTCTGGCAGTACTTC,CAGRSAGALVWQYF
TRBD2,TRBJ2-7,TRBV20-1,few,TGCAGTGCACAGGCGGGGCTAGCGGGAGGCACAGGGAGGAACGAGCAGTACTTC,CSAQAGLAGGTGRNEQYF
NA,TRBJ2-5,TRBV20-1,few,TGCAGTGCTAGAGATGCCCGGAACGTCGATGAGCAGTACTTC,CSARDARNVDEQYF
NA,TRBJ2-7,TRBV6-5,once,TGTGCCAGCAGTCCCAACCCCGATACAGACTACGAGCAGTACTTC,CASSPNPDTDYEQYF
TRBD1,TRBJ2-1,TRBV4-1,NA,TGCGCCAGCAGCCAGGCGACCGGGACAGGGTACTCTGAGCAGTTCTTC,CASSQATGTGYSEQFF
NA,TRBJ2-7,TRBV28,NA,TGTGCCAGCGAGGAGAGTTTCACCTACGAGCAGTACTTC,CASEESFTYEQYF
TRBD2,TRBJ2-1,TRBV2,NA,TGTGCCAGCAGTGTTAGCGGGAGTGGAAGGGAGCAGTTCTTC,CASSVSGSGREQFF
NA,TRBJ1-1,TRBV12-3/TRBV12-4,NA,TGTGCCAGCAGTTTAGGGGGCGGGAGCAATGAAGCTTTCTTT,CASSLGGGSNEAFF
TRBD2,TRBJ2-7,TRBV27,few,TGTGCCAGCAGTTTGGGTCCTAGCGGGAGCGAGCAGTACTTC,CASSLGPSGSEQYF
NA,TRBJ2-7,TRBV20-1,NA,TGCAGTGCCAATTCGGCAGCGAGCTCCTACGAGCAGTACTTC,CSANSAASSYEQYF
NA,TRBJ1-5,TRBV10-3,once,TGTGCCATCAGGGCAGCTCTTAGCAATCAGCCCCAGCATTTT,CAIRAALSNQPQHF
NA,TRBJ2-2,TRBV12-3/TRBV12-4,NA,TGTGCCAGCAATTCGGACTCTAACACCGGGGAGCTGTTTTTT,CASNSDSNTGELFF
TRBD1,TRBJ2-7,TRBV27,few,TGTGCCAGCAGACAAAATCTACCGGGACAGGGTGTCGAGCAGTACTTC,CASRQNLPGQGVEQYF
TRBD1,TRBJ2-1,TRBV5-1,few,TGCGCCAGCAGCCCGGAGGGACAGGATCGAGAGCAGTTCTTC,CASSPEGQDREQFF
NA,TRBJ2-1,TRBV6-1,medium-sized,TGTGCCACCTCCCTAGCCGATGGATACAATGAGCAGTTCTTC,CATSLADGYNEQFF
TRBD1,TRBJ1-5,TRBV2,NA,TGTGCCAGCAGCCCAGACAGGGTCCATCAGCCCCAGCATTTT,CASSPDRVHQPQHF
NA,TRBJ2-1,TRBV9,NA,TGTGCCAGCAGCGCCCTACCAGGGGACAATGAGCAGTTCTTC,CASSALPGDNEQFF
TRBD2,TRBJ2-7,TRBV7-2,NA,TGTGCCAGCAGCCCAGCCCGGACTAGCCTCTATTACGAGCAGTACTTC,CASSPARTSLYYEQYF
TRBD1,TRBJ2-6,TRBV12-3/TRBV12-4,NA,TGTGCCAGCAGTAAAGGGACAGGGGCCTCTGGGGCCAACGTCCTGACTTTC,CASSKGTGASGANVLTF
NA,TRBJ2-3,TRBV7-2,NA,TGTGCCAGCAGCCCCTACCCCGGCACAGATACGCAGTATTTT,CASSPYPGTDTQYF
NA,TRBJ2-2,TRBV12-3/TRBV12-4,NA,TGTGCCAGCAGTTTTTCGTACACCTCCACCGGGGAGCTGTTTTTT,CASSFSYTSTGELFF
NA,TRBJ2-3,TRBV10-3,NA,TGTGCCATCAGTCTGGGCGGCAGCACAGATACGCAGTATTTT,CAISLGGSTDTQYF
NA,TRBJ2-3,TRBV6-1,NA,TGTGCCAGCAGTGAAGGTGGCTACACAGATATGCAGTATTTT,CASSEGGYTDMQYF
TRBD1,TRBJ2-1,TRBV3-1,few,TGTGCCAGCAGCCAGGGGACAGGGGGCTACAATGAGCAGTTCTTC,CASSQGTGGYNEQFF
NA,TRBJ2-1,TRBV6-2/TRBV6-3,few,TGTGCCAGCAGTTACTCGACTAAGCAGTTCTTC,CASSYSTKQFF
NA,TRBJ2-1,TRBV5-1,NA,TGCGCCAGTGGCAGGGCTGTAAGCTCCTACAGTGAGCAGTTCTTC,CASGRAVSSYSEQFF
NA,TRBJ2-3,TRBV3-1,NA,TGTGCCAGCAGCCAGCGCGGGAATACGCAGTATTTT,CASSQRGNTQYF
NA,TRBJ2-7,TRBV12-3/TRBV12-4,NA,TGTGCCAGCAGTCTCCTAGGTGCCGAGCAGTACTTC,CASSLLGAEQYF
NA,TRBJ2-3,TRBV4-1,NA,TGCGCCAGCAGCCACCCCGGGAATACGCGCACAGATACGCAGTATTTT,CASSHPGNTRTDTQYF
NA,TRBJ1-3,TRBV7-6,NA,TGTGCCAGCAGCGAGAAACAGAGCTCTGGAAACACCATATATTTT,CASSEKQSSGNTIYF
TRBD1,TRBJ1-2,TRBV15,few,TGTGCCACCAGCAGAGCCGGGACAGGGATGGATGGCTACACCTTC,CATSRAGTGMDGYTF